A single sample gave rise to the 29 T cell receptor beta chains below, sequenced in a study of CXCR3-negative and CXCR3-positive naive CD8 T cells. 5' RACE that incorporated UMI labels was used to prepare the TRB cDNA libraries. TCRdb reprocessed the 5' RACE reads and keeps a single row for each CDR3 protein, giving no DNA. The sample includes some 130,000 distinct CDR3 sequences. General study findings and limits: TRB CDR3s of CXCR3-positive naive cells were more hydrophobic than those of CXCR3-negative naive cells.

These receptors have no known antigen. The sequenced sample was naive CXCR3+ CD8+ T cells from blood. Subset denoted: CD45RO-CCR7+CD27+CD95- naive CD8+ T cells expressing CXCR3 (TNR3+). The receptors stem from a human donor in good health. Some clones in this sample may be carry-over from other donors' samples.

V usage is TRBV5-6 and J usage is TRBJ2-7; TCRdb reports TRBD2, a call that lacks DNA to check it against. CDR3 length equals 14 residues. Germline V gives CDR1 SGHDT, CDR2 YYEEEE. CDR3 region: CASSPPSGSYEQYF.

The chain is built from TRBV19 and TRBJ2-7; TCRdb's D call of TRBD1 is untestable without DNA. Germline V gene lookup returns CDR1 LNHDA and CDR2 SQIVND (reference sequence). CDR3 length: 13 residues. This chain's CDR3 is CASSMAGNYEQYF.

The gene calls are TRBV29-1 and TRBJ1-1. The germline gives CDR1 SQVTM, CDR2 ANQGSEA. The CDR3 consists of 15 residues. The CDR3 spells CSVESGVALNTEAFF.

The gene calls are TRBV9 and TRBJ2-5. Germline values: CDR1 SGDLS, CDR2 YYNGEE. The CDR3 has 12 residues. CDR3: CASSEGKETQYF.

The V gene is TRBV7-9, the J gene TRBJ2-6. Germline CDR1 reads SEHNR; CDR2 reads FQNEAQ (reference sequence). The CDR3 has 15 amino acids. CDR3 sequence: CASSPRLAGANVLTF.

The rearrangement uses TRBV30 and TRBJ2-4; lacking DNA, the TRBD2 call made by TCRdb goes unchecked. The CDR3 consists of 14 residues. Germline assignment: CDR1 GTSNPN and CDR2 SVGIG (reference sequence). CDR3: CAWGPGAGGNIQYF.

The CDR3 here is CASSLSTSLNEQFF. This chain links TRBV12-3 or TRBV12-4 with TRBJ2-1. This CDR3 has 14 residues.

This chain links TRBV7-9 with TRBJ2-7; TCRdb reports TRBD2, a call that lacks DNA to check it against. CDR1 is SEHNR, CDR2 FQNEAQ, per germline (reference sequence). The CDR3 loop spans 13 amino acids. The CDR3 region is CASSLAEGFEQYF.

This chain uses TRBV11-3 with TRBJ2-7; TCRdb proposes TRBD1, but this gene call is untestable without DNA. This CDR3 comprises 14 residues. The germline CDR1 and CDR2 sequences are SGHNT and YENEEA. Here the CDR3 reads CASSSRDRDNEQYF.

CDR3 region: CASRGDRGSEQPQHF. This sequence joins TRBV4-3 and TRBJ1-5; the TRBD1 assignment by TCRdb is unverifiable without DNA. Germline CDR1 LGHNA, CDR2 YSLEER. The CDR3 is 15 amino acids.

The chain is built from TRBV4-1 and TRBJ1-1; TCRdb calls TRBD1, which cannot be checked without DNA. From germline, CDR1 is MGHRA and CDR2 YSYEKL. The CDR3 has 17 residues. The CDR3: CASSQVWWRDSLTEAFF.

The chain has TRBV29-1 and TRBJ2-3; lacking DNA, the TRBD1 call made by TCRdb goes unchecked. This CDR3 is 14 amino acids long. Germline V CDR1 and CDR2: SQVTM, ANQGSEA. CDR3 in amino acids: CSAEGAGSTDTQYF.

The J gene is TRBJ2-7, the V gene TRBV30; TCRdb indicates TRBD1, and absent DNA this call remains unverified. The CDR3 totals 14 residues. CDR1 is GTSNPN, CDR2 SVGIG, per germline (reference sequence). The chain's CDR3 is CAWSEENRAYEQYF.

CDR3 protein: CSARGQLINYGYTF. This rearrangement joins TRBV20-1 to TRBJ1-2; absent DNA, TCRdb's TRBD1 call cannot be checked. The CDR3 runs 14 residues. CDR1 DFQATT and CDR2 SNEGSKA come from the germline V gene (reference sequence).

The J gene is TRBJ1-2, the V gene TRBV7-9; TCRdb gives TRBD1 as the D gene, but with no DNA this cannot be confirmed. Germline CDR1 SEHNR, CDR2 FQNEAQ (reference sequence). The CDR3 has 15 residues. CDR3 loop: CASSSEDRVRAGYTF.

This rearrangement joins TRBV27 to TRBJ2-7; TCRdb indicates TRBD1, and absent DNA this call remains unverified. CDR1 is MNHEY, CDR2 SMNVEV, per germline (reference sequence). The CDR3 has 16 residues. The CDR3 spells CASSEVRTGGVYEQYF.

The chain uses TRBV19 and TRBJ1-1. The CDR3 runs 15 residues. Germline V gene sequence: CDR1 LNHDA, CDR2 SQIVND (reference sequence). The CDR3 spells CASSPWDSGNTEAFF.

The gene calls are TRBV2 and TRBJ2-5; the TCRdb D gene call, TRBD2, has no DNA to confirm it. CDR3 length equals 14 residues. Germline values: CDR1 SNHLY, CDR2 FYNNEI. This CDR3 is CASSTERGEETQYF.

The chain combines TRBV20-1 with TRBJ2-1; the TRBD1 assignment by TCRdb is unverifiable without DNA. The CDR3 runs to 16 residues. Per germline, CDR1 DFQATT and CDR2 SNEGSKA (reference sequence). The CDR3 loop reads CSARKEGGVSYNEQFF.

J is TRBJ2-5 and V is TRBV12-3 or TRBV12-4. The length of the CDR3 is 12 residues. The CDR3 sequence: CASSHSEETQYF.

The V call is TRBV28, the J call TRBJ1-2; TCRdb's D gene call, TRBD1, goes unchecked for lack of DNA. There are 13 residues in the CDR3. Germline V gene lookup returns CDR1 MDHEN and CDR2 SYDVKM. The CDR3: CASSPLRGDGYTF.

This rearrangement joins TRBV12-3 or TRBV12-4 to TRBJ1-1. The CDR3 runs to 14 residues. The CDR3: CASRLLDGNTEAFF.

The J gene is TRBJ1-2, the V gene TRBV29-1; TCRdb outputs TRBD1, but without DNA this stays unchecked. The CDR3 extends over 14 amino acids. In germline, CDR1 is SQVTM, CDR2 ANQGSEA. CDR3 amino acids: CSVEEADRDYGYTF.

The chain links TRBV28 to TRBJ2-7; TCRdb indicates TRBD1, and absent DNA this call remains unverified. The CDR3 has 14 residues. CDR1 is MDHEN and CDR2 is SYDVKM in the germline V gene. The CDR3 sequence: CATARGLSSYEQYF.

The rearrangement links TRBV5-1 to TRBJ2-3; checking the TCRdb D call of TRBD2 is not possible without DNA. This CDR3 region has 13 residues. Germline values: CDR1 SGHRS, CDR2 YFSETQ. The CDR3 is CASRRDVTDTQYF.

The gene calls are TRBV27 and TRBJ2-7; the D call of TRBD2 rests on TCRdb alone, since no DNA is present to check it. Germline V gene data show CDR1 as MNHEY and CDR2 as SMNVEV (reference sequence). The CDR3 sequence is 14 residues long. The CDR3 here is CASSSPREMDEQYF.

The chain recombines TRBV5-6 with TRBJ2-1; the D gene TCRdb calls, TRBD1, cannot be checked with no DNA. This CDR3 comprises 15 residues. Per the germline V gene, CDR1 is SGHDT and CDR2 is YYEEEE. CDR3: CASSLVGEQDNEQFF.

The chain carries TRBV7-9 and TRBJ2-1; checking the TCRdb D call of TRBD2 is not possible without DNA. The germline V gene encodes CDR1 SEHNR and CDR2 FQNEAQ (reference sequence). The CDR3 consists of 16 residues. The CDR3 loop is CASSPRVSGSNNEQFF.

CDR3 in amino acids: CASSFEQGNIQYF. The chain uses TRBV12-3 or TRBV12-4 and TRBJ2-4; TCRdb's assignment of TRBD1 cannot be checked, as there is no DNA. The CDR3 covers 13 residues.